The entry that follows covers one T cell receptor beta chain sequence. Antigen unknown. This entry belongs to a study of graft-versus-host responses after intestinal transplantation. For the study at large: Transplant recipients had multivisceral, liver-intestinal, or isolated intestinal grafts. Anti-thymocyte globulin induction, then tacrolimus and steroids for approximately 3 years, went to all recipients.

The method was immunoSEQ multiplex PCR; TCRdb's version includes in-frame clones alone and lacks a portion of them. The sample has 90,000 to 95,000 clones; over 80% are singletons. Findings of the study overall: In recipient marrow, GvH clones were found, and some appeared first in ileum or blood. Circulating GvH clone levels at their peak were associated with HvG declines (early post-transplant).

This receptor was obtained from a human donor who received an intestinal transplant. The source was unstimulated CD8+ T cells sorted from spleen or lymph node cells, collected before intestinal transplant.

CDR3 region: CSVLDKYQETQYF. DNA for the CDR3: TGCAGCGTACTTGACAAGTACCAAGAGACCCAGTACTTC. The rearrangement uses TRBV29-1 and TRBJ2-5; the D is unclear. Looked up from germline, CDR1 is SQVTM and CDR2 is ANQGSEA. V lost 6 bases, J lost 0 bases, and 11 bases lay in between. The CDR3 runs to 13 residues.